A selection of T cell receptor beta chains follows, all from one sample in a study of shared clonotypes between healthy human individuals. Clones were sequenced by immunoSEQ multiplex PCR, and TCRdb holds only the in-frame ones, with some missing. The sample contains about 2,500,000 clones, around nine tenths of which appear only once. The sample consisted of naive CD4+ T cells sorted from blood. Receptors were obtained from a man aged 18 to 29 in good health. Each CDR3 is given with its conserved first and last residue. A D gene is named only where the DNA matches it firmly. Size is omitted from some rows. Given values are once, few, many or a class for expanded clones.

D: -
V: TRBV7-9
J: TRBJ2-2
size: -
CDR3: CASSLAPHTGELFF
DNA: TGTGCCAGCAGCTTAGCACCGCACACCGGGGAGCTGTTTTTT

D: -
V: TRBV4-1
J: TRBJ1-2
size: few
CDR3: CASSPAGRDGYTF
DNA: TGCGCCAGCAGCCCAGCGGGCAGGGATGGCTACACCTTC

D: -
V: TRBV10-1
J: TRBJ1-5
size: -
CDR3: CASSELGDQPQHF
DNA: TGCGCCAGCAGTGAGTTGGGTGATCAGCCCCAGCATTTT

D: -
V: TRBV5-1
J: TRBJ1-4
size: -
CDR3: CASSLLGTNEKLFF
DNA: TGCGCCAGCAGCTTGCTGGGGACTAATGAAAAACTGTTTTTT

D: -
V: TRBV2
J: TRBJ2-1
size: once
CDR3: CASSEKGDSYNEQFF
DNA: TGTGCCAGCAGTGAAAAGGGGGATTCCTACAATGAGCAGTTCTTC

D: -
V: TRBV29-1
J: TRBJ2-3
size: -
CDR3: CSAAGTSTDTQYF
DNA: TGCAGCGCCGCAGGGACTAGCACAGATACGCAGTATTTT

D: -
V: TRBV4-3
J: TRBJ1-2
size: -
CDR3: CASSQEWQINYGYTF
DNA: TGCGCCAGCAGCCAAGAATGGCAGATTAACTATGGCTACACCTTC

D: -
V: TRBV19
J: TRBJ1-2
size: -
CDR3: CASSIVPGSTYGYTF
DNA: TGTGCCAGTAGTATAGTTCCAGGGTCCACATATGGCTACACCTTC

D: -
V: TRBV7-8
J: TRBJ2-2
size: once
CDR3: CASSLSNMYTDVGELFF
DNA: TGTGCCAGCAGCTTAAGTAATATGTACACCGACGTCGGGGAGCTGTTTTTT

D: TRBD1
V: TRBV7-8
J: TRBJ2-7
size: -
CDR3: CASSFYTGVANEQYF
DNA: TGTGCCAGCAGCTTTTACACAGGGGTTGCCAACGAGCAGTACTTC

D: -
V: TRBV18
J: TRBJ1-6
size: -
CDR3: CASSPTGYSPLHF
DNA: TGTGCCAGCTCTCCCACAGGGTATTCACCCCTCCACTTT

D: TRBD2
V: TRBV28
J: TRBJ2-5
size: -
CDR3: CASSSILAPGTSRETQYF
DNA: TGTGCCAGCAGTTCAATCTTAGCCCCCGGGACTAGCAGGGAGACCCAGTACTTC

D: -
V: TRBV2
J: TRBJ2-7
size: -
CDR3: CAGSRERAGEQYF
DNA: TGTGCCGGGTCTCGGGAGAGGGCCGGGGAGCAGTACTTC

D: TRBD1
V: TRBV2
J: TRBJ1-4
size: -
CDR3: CASSRTGATNEKLFF
DNA: TGTGCCAGCAGCCGGACAGGGGCAACTAATGAAAAACTGTTTTTT

D: -
V: TRBV10-3
J: TRBJ1-6
size: -
CDR3: CAISEAQSSYNSPLHF
DNA: TGTGCCATCAGTGAGGCGCAAAGCTCCTATAATTCACCCCTCCACTTT

D: TRBD1
V: TRBV5-4
J: TRBJ1-1
size: -
CDR3: CASSKTGSTEAFF
DNA: TGTGCCAGCAGCAAGACAGGGAGCACTGAAGCTTTCTTT

D: TRBD2
V: TRBV9
J: TRBJ2-3
size: -
CDR3: CASSVAGTSGVTDTQYF
DNA: TGTGCCAGCAGCGTAGCTGGGACTAGCGGGGTCACAGATACGCAGTATTTT

D: -
V: TRBV28
J: TRBJ2-1
size: -
CDR3: CASSSPPAEQFF
DNA: TGTGCCAGCAGTTCCCCCCCCGCTGAGCAGTTCTTC

D: TRBD1
V: TRBV5-1
J: TRBJ1-3
size: -
CDR3: CASSLAGGQGILAGNTIYF
DNA: TGCGCCAGCAGCTTGGCGGGTGGACAGGGTATACTTGCTGGAAACACCATATATTTT

D: -
V: TRBV5-1
J: TRBJ1-6
size: -
CDR3: CASSLDSSYNSPLHF
DNA: TGCGCCAGCAGCCTCGACAGCTCCTATAATTCACCCCTCCACTTT

D: TRBD1
V: TRBV6-1
J: TRBJ2-5
size: -
CDR3: CASRGTVETQYF
DNA: TGTGCCAGCAGGGGGACAGTCGAGACCCAGTACTTC

D: -
V: TRBV9
J: TRBJ2-3
size: -
CDR3: CASSVDRGSDTQYF
DNA: TGTGCCAGCAGCGTAGATAGAGGGTCAGATACGCAGTATTTT

D: -
V: TRBV10-1
J: TRBJ2-5
size: -
CDR3: CASSEAGVETQYF
DNA: TGCGCCAGCAGTGAAGCAGGGGTAGAGACCCAGTACTTC

D: -
V: TRBV6-1
J: TRBJ2-1
size: -
CDR3: CASSPWDLSYNEQFF
DNA: TGTGCCAGCAGTCCGTGGGACTTGTCCTACAATGAGCAGTTCTTC

D: -
V: TRBV18
J: TRBJ1-1
size: -
CDR3: CASSPPKVMNTEAFF
DNA: TGTGCCAGCTCACCACCGAAGGTTATGAACACTGAAGCTTTCTTT

D: -
V: TRBV6-6
J: TRBJ2-7
size: -
CDR3: CASRPGGGQSYEQYF
DNA: TGTGCCAGCAGACCCGGGGGTGGACAGAGCTACGAGCAGTACTTC

D: -
V: TRBV2
J: TRBJ2-7
size: -
CDR3: CASSEAIRGFGTKKPYEQYF
DNA: TGTGCCAGCAGTGAAGCCATCAGAGGTTTCGGGACAAAAAAGCCCTACGAGCAGTACTTC

D: TRBD1
V: TRBV6-5
J: TRBJ2-6
size: -
CDR3: CASSYTGQGANVLTF
DNA: TGTGCCAGCAGTTACACGGGACAGGGGGCGAACGTCCTGACTTTC

D: -
V: TRBV6-5
J: TRBJ1-5
size: -
CDR3: CASRPTGPGPQHF
DNA: TGTGCCAGCAGACCCACAGGACCGGGGCCCCAGCATTTT

D: TRBD1
V: TRBV2
J: TRBJ2-7
size: -
CDR3: CASSEGTGLTEQYF
DNA: TGTGCCAGCAGTGAAGGGACAGGGCTGACCGAGCAGTACTTC

D: TRBD1
V: TRBV27
J: TRBJ1-1
size: -
CDR3: CASSLNGWTGGVFGAFF
DNA: TGTGCCAGCAGTTTGAACGGATGGACAGGGGGCGTTTTCGGAGCTTTCTTT

D: TRBD2
V: TRBV29-1
J: TRBJ2-3
size: -
CDR3: CSASTSPGTDTQYF
DNA: TGCAGCGCTTCGACTAGCCCCGGGACAGATACGCAGTATTTT

D: -
V: TRBV7-9
J: TRBJ2-7
size: -
CDR3: CASSPWPGYEQYF
DNA: TGTGCCAGCAGCCCGTGGCCGGGCTACGAGCAGTACTTC

D: -
V: TRBV4-1
J: TRBJ1-5
size: once
CDR3: CASSQGYDRNQPQHF
DNA: TGCGCCAGCAGCCAAGGTTATGACAGAAATCAGCCCCAGCATTTT

D: -
V: TRBV6-1
J: TRBJ1-6
size: -
CDR3: CASREGRNSPLHF
DNA: TGTGCCAGCAGAGAGGGGAGAAATTCACCCCTCCACTTT

D: -
V: TRBV6-1
J: TRBJ1-1
size: -
CDR3: CASTLRFNTEAFF
DNA: TGTGCCAGCACGTTAAGGTTCAACACTGAAGCTTTCTTT

D: TRBD1
V: TRBV7-3
J: TRBJ2-3
size: -
CDR3: CASSLTPGQVSGQYF
DNA: TGTGCCAGCAGCTTAACGCCGGGACAGGTTTCTGGGCAGTATTTT

D: TRBD1
V: TRBV5-1
J: TRBJ2-7
size: -
CDR3: CASGSGQGSYEQYF
DNA: TGCGCCAGCGGTTCGGGACAGGGTTCGTACGAGCAGTACTTC

D: TRBD2
V: TRBV6-6
J: TRBJ2-1
size: -
CDR3: CASSQGLAKGNEQFF
DNA: TGTGCCAGCAGTCAGGGACTAGCGAAAGGGAATGAGCAGTTCTTC

D: -
V: TRBV7-2
J: TRBJ2-1
size: -
CDR3: CASSLKLEQFF
DNA: TGTGCCAGCAGCTTAAAACTAGAGCAGTTCTTC

D: TRBD1
V: TRBV27
J: TRBJ2-7
size: -
CDR3: CASSLIQGRYEQYF
DNA: TGTGCCAGCAGTCTCATACAGGGGAGATACGAGCAGTACTTC

D: -
V: TRBV6-5
J: TRBJ1-1
size: -
CDR3: CASTRTVRDTEAFF
DNA: TGTGCCAGCACTCGGACCGTGCGGGACACTGAAGCTTTCTTT